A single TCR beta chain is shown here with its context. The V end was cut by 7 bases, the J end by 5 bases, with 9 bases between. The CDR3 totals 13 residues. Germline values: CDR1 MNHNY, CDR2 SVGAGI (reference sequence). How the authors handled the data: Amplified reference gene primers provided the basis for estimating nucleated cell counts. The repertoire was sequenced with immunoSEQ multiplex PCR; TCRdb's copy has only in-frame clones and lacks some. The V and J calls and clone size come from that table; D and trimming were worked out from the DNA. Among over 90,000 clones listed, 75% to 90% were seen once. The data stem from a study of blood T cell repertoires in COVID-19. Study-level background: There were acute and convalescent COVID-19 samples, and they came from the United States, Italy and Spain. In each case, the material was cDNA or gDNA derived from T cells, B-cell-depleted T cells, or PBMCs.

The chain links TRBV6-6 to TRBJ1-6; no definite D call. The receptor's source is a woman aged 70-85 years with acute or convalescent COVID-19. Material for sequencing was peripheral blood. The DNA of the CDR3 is TGTGCCAGCACTCCACAAGATAATTCACCCCTCCACTTT. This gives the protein CASTPQDNSPLHF.